The rows below give T cell receptor beta chains drawn from one sample of a study of sequential checkpoint blockade in melanoma. Here immunoSEQ multiplex PCR was the method, and the copy in TCRdb shows in-frame clones only, minus some. The data contain under 25,000 clones, around four fifths of them singletons. This specimen was CD8+ T cells sorted from blood (inferred from file names), taken from a patient given nivolumab and ipilimumab in sequence. The origin of the receptors is a human donor with melanoma. Both conserved end residues are part of each CDR3. A D gene is named only where the DNA matches it firmly. Clone size, where shown, is once, few, many, or a class for clones that have expanded.

size	V	J	D	CDR3	DNA
few	TRBV7-2	TRBJ2-7	TRBD2	CASSLLAGVNLYEQYF	TGTGCCAGCAGCTTACTGGCGGGGGTAAACCTCTACGAGCAGTACTTC
.	TRBV9	TRBJ2-6	.	CASRASGANVLTF	TGTGCCAGCAGAGCCTCTGGGGCCAACGTCCTGACTTTC
once	TRBV28	TRBJ2-7	TRBD1	CASNPDRGHEQYF	TGTGCCAGCAACCCGGACAGGGGCCACGAGCAGTACTTC
.	TRBV6-6	TRBJ2-7	.	CASSHTGNEQYF	TGTGCCAGCAGTCATACAGGGAACGAGCAGTACTTC
once	TRBV5-4	TRBJ1-2	TRBD1	CASNPSTGAYGYTF	TGTGCCAGCAACCCCTCAACAGGGGCCTATGGCTACACCTTC
.	TRBV28	TRBJ1-3	.	CASSYRHPVRGNTIYF	TGTGCCAGCAGTTATCGACACCCCGTGAGAGGAAACACCATATATTTT
once	TRBV19	TRBJ1-1	.	CASSILAGQSNTEAFF	TGTGCCAGTAGTATACTCGCGGGGCAGTCGAACACTGAAGCTTTCTTT
.	TRBV30	TRBJ1-3	.	CAWEGAAGNTIYF	TGTGCCTGGGAGGGTGCGGCTGGAAACACCATATATTTT
medium-sized	TRBV18	TRBJ1-5	.	CASSQEGNQPQHF	TGTGCCAGCTCACAGGAGGGCAATCAGCCCCAGCATTTT
.	TRBV5-8	TRBJ2-5	.	CASSLGTGTRETQYF	TGTGCCAGCAGCTTGGGAACAGGGACGCGGGAGACCCAGTACTTC
once	TRBV7-9	TRBJ2-1	TRBD1	CASSPRQGRQNEQFF	TGTGCCAGCAGCCCCAGACAGGGTAGACAAAATGAGCAGTTCTTC
.	TRBV5-1	TRBJ2-2	TRBD1	CASSLPRDRGTGELFF	TGCGCCAGCAGCTTACCCCGGGACAGGGGAACCGGGGAGCTGTTTTTT
.	TRBV19	TRBJ1-2	.	CASSMAAGTFYGYTF	TGTGCCAGTAGTATGGCTGCAGGGACTTTCTATGGCTACACCTTC
.	TRBV6-5	TRBJ1-1	TRBD1	CASTDRDSEAFF	TGTGCCAGCACCGACCGGGACAGCGAAGCTTTCTTT
.	TRBV4-1	TRBJ2-5	TRBD2	CASSQGSGGNQETQYF	TGCGCCAGCAGCCAAGGCTCGGGAGGGAACCAAGAGACCCAGTACTTC
.	TRBV15	TRBJ2-5	TRBD1	CATSNTAQGERGETQYF	TGTGCCACCAGCAACACGGCACAGGGGGAGAGGGGAGAGACCCAGTACTTC
few	TRBV30	TRBJ1-2	.	CAWNLGGGTGYTF	TGTGCCTGGAACTTAGGGGGGGGCACCGGCTACACCTTC
few	TRBV7-9	TRBJ1-1	.	CASSLRQLNTEAFF	TGTGCCAGCAGCTTACGACAACTGAACACTGAAGCTTTCTTT
.	TRBV7-8	TRBJ2-2	TRBD2	CASRRLAWNTGELFF	TGTGCCAGCAGGCGACTAGCCTGGAACACCGGGGAGCTGTTTTTT
.	TRBV28	TRBJ2-7	TRBD2	CASSLLAGGFSYEQYF	TGTGCCAGCAGTCTCTTAGCGGGAGGGTTCTCCTACGAGCAGTACTTC
.	TRBV9	TRBJ1-5	TRBD1	CASSEQGNQPQHF	TGTGCCAGCAGCGAACAGGGGAATCAGCCCCAGCATTTT
.	TRBV19	TRBJ1-5	.	CASSIRDTNQPQHF	TGTGCCAGTAGTATCAGGGATACCAATCAGCCCCAGCATTTT
.	TRBV10-3	TRBJ1-1	TRBD1	CAISESGTANTEAFF	TGTGCCATCAGTGAGTCGGGGACAGCTAACACTGAAGCTTTCTTT
.	TRBV19	TRBJ1-5	.	CAGTGYNQPQHF	TGTGCCGGCACAGGGTATAATCAGCCCCAGCATTTT
.	TRBV7-9	TRBJ2-1	.	CASSPPVEQFF	TGTGCCAGCAGCCCCCCGGTTGAGCAGTTCTTC
few	TRBV28	TRBJ2-7	TRBD1	CASSLAGQGTSEQYF	TGTGCCAGCAGTTTAGCGGGACAGGGAACCAGCGAGCAGTACTTC
.	TRBV7-8	TRBJ2-7	TRBD2	CASSLVLGGGEQYF	TGTGCCAGCAGCTTAGTTTTGGGGGGGGGAGAGCAGTACTTC
.	TRBV7-9	TRBJ2-7	.	CASSWDFYEQYF	TGTGCCAGCAGCTGGGACTTCTACGAGCAGTACTTC
.	TRBV27	TRBJ2-1	.	CASNLGGEQFF	TGTGCCAGCAACTTGGGGGGTGAGCAGTTCTTC
.	TRBV7-9	TRBJ2-7	TRBD2	CASSLDRLAGGQCEQYF	TGTGCCAGCAGCTTAGATCGACTAGCGGGAGGTCAGTGCGAGCAGTACTTC
.	TRBV4-2	TRBJ1-5	.	CASSQGAGGNQPQHF	TGTGCCAGCAGCCAAGGGGCAGGGGGCAATCAGCCCCAGCATTTT
.	TRBV9	TRBJ2-3	.	CASSVDRENTQYF	TGTGCCAGCAGCGTAGACAGGGAAAATACGCAGTATTTT
.	TRBV6-1	TRBJ1-1	TRBD1	CASTFDTGGYTEAFF	TGTGCCAGCACCTTCGATACAGGGGGATACACTGAAGCTTTCTTT
.	TRBV19	TRBJ1-1	TRBD1	CASSLDRGGVTEAFF	TGTGCCAGTAGCCTCGACAGGGGAGGGGTCACTGAAGCTTTCTTT
.	TRBV28	TRBJ1-1	.	CASSLWDTGTNTEAFF	TGTGCCAGCAGTTTATGGGACACAGGGACGAACACTGAAGCTTTCTTT
.	TRBV5-1	TRBJ1-4	.	CASSLAGVLTLNEKLFF	TGCGCCAGCAGCTTGGCCGGTGTTCTGACACTTAATGAAAAACTGTTTTTT
few	TRBV19	TRBJ2-7	TRBD2	CASSSLRRGTYEQYF	TGTGCCAGTAGTAGTCTACGGCGGGGGACCTACGAGCAGTACTTC
.	TRBV7-9	TRBJ1-1	TRBD1	CASNSGQGGTEAFF	TGTGCCAGCAACTCAGGACAGGGTGGCACTGAAGCTTTCTTT
.	TRBV28	TRBJ1-5	.	CASSPTTGIRSQHF	TGTGCCAGCAGCCCGACTACCGGCATCCGGTCCCAGCATTTT
few	TRBV7-9	TRBJ1-4	.	CASSLVGLGEKLFF	TGTGCCAGCAGCTTAGTAGGCCTCGGGGAAAAACTGTTTTTT
.	TRBV9	TRBJ2-7	TRBD1	CASSVDRGAYEQYF	TGTGCCAGCAGCGTAGACAGGGGTGCCTACGAGCAGTACTTC
.	TRBV10-2	TRBJ2-7	.	CASSELGSYEQYF	TGCGCCAGCAGTGAATTGGGCAGCTACGAGCAGTACTTC
.	TRBV7-9	TRBJ2-5	TRBD2	CASSLWGGRISETQYF	TGTGCCAGCAGCTTATGGGGCGGGAGGATCAGTGAGACCCAGTACTTC
.	TRBV6-6	TRBJ1-2	TRBD1	CASSTGTGGWRGGYTF	TGTGCCAGCAGTACCGGGACAGGGGGCTGGAGGGGAGGCTACACCTTC
.	TRBV6-1	TRBJ1-1	.	CASSEALLRTGPNTEAFF	TGTGCCAGCAGTGAAGCGCTTCTCCGCACAGGGCCGAACACTGAAGCTTTCTTT
.	TRBV7-9	TRBJ2-6	.	CASSLAGNVLTF	TGTGCCAGCAGCCTAGCCGGCAACGTCCTGACTTTC
.	TRBV6-4	TRBJ2-3	TRBD2	CASSDNSGGADTQYF	TGTGCCAGCAGTGACAATAGCGGGGGGGCCGATACGCAATATTTT
.	TRBV6-5	TRBJ1-2	TRBD1	CASSFDPGGRGYTF	TGTGCCAGCAGCTTTGACCCAGGGGGCCGGGGCTACACCTTC
.	TRBV6-5	TRBJ2-3	.	CASSPRQPDTQYF	TGTGCCAGCAGCCCCCGACAGCCAGATACGCAGTATTTT
once	TRBV29-1	TRBJ2-5	TRBD2	CSVEPLQGTSGYLGEETQYF	TGCAGCGTTGAACCCTTACAAGGGACTAGCGGGTATCTGGGCGAAGAGACCCAGTACTTC
.	TRBV9	TRBJ2-5	.	CASSTQGIVEETQYF	TGTGCCAGCAGCACCCAGGGGATTGTTGAAGAGACCCAGTACTTC
.	TRBV7-8	TRBJ2-7	.	CASSLEAAPSYEQYF	TGTGCCAGCAGCTTAGAAGCGGCTCCCTCCTACGAGCAGTACTTC
.	TRBV28	TRBJ1-2	.	CASSPTGLPGYTF	TGTGCCAGCAGTCCTACAGGGCTGCCTGGCTACACCTTC
.	TRBV27	TRBJ2-7	.	CASKPGGLDYEQYF	TGTGCCAGCAAACCAGGGGGGCTTGACTACGAGCAGTACTTC
.	TRBV7-2	TRBJ2-1	.	CASSFTGGAYNEQFF	TGTGCCAGCAGCTTTACGGGTGGTGCCTACAATGAGCAGTTCTTC
.	TRBV5-6	TRBJ2-3	TRBD1	CASSSDRDTQYF	TGTGCCAGCAGCTCGGACAGGGATACGCAGTATTTT
.	TRBV29-1	TRBJ2-1	TRBD2	CSVEDWDYSSYNEQFF	TGCAGCGTTGAAGACTGGGACTATAGCTCCTACAATGAGCAGTTCTTC
.	TRBV2	TRBJ1-5	TRBD1	CASSWTGYSNQPQHF	TGTGCCAGCAGTTGGACAGGTTATAGCAATCAGCCCCAGCATTTT
once	TRBV10-3	TRBJ2-1	.	CAISVQQADNEQFF	TGTGCCATCAGTGTTCAACAGGCCGACAATGAGCAGTTCTTC
.	TRBV6-5	TRBJ2-7	TRBD2	CASSPVAGVTYEQYF	TGTGCCAGCAGTCCGGTAGCGGGAGTTACCTACGAGCAGTACTTC